Following are 18 T cell receptor beta chains from one sample sequenced in a study of T-cell reconstitution after alpha-beta-depleted transplantation in children. It was with unique molecular identifiers that the TCRbeta library was prepared. TCRdb itself ran the PCR reads through MiXCR, one entry per CDR3 protein. Among approximately 400,000 distinct CDR3 sequences, 15% to 20% were seen once, and the ten largest hold around 28%. This specimen consisted of PBMCs, mostly from graft donor cells, obtained 360 days after TCRalphabeta/CD19-depleted stem cell transplant. These receptors all stem from a boy under three years old who had a stem cell transplant for Wiskott-Aldrich syndrome, so the T cells may come from the graft donor.

The chain has TRBV11-2 and TRBJ2-3, with 9 bases that match TRBD2. Germline V gene lookup returns CDR1 SGHAT and CDR2 FQNNGV. Germline trimming cut 2 bases from V and 3 bases from J; bases unmatched to any gene: 6. The CDR3 spans 16 residues. For the CDR3, the DNA is TGTGCCAGCAGCTTAATTCGCCTAGCGGGAACAGATACGCAGTATTTT. Amino acid sequence: CASSLIRLAGTDTQYF.

The chain recombines TRBV9 with TRBJ2-1, with TRBD2 identical over 9 bases. V was clipped by 3 bases and J by 8 bases; unmatched bases: 12. Germline V lookup: CDR1 SGDLS, CDR2 YYNGEE. The CDR3 covers 16 residues. Written as DNA, the CDR3 is TGTGCCAGCAGCGCCCGTGCAGCGGGAGGCCGGGATGAGCAGTTCTTC. The encoded protein is CASSARAAGGRDEQFF.

The gene calls are TRBV20-1 and TRBJ2-1; weak D call: TRBD1 (6 bases). The ends were cut back, 0 bases at V and 2 bases at J, with 11 bases in the middle. Germline V gene sequence: CDR1 DFQATT, CDR2 SNEGSKA (reference sequence). The CDR3 length is 15 residues. CDR3 nucleotide sequence: TGCAGTGCTAGAGACGTTGGGACAACCTACAATGAGCAGTTCTTC. This translates into CSARDVGTTYNEQFF.

This clonotype showed up just a few times. This sequence joins TRBV27 and TRBJ2-1, with D possibly matching TRBD2 (5 bases). This CDR3 has 14 residues. Germline lookup yields CDR1 MNHEY and CDR2 SMNVEV (reference sequence). V was trimmed by 1 base and J by 6 bases, leaving 10 bases between them. The CDR3 loop is CASSLWLGSNEQFF. CDR3 nucleotide sequence: TGTGCCAGCAGTTTATGGCTAGGGAGCAATGAGCAGTTCTTC.

The chain uses TRBV20-1 and TRBJ2-1, with TRBD2 matching 11 bases. Germline V gene lookup returns CDR1 DFQATT and CDR2 SNEGSKA (reference sequence). V was clipped by 4 bases and J by 4 bases; unmatched bases: 6. The CDR3 contains 15 residues. CDR3 coding DNA: TGCAGTGCTATGTTAATAGCGGGGGGGTACAATGAGCAGTTCTTC. This codes for CSAMLIAGGYNEQFF.

The genes are TRBV5-1 and TRBJ2-7, with 10 bases lining up with TRBD2. The CDR3 extends over 16 amino acids. CDR1 and CDR2 from the germline V gene are SGHRS and YFSETQ. V lost 1 base, J lost 4 bases, and 8 bases stayed unmatched. In DNA form, the CDR3 reads TGCGCCAGCAGCTTGCGGCTAGCGGGGGCCGGATACGAGCAGTACTTC. Protein: CASSLRLAGAGYEQYF. Filled out from reference TRBV5-1 and TRBJ2-7, the complete variable domain reads KAGVTQTPRYLIKTRGQQVTLSCSPISGHRSVSWYQQTPGQGLQFLFEYFSETQRNKGNFPGRFSGRQFSNSRSEMNVSTLELGDSALYLCASSLRLAGAGYEQYFGPGTRLTVT.

The chain combines TRBV5-5 with TRBJ2-7; weak D call: TRBD2 (6 bases). Germline lookup yields CDR1 SGHKS and CDR2 YYEKEE (reference sequence). This CDR3 contains 17 residues. Deletions cut 0 bases from V and 1 base from J, with 17 bases between. The CDR3 DNA is TGTGCCAGCAGCTTGGTTCCTCTGGTCAGCGGGTCCTACGAGCAGTACTTC. It encodes CASSLVPLVSGSYEQYF.

This clonotype was counted only a few times. The chain employs TRBV24-1 and TRBJ2-2; D might be TRBD1 (5 bases). The germline V gene has CDR1 KGHDR and CDR2 SFDVKD. This CDR3 comprises 12 residues. Trimming removed 9 bases from V and 4 bases from J, with 8 bases in between. The CDR3 sequence: CATGHITGELFF. The CDR3 nucleotides read TGTGCCACCGGACACATCACCGGGGAGCTGTTTTTT.

This clonotype was recorded a few times. The CDR3 DNA is TGTGCCAGCAGTTTATCGCAGCGGACCTTGGGCGCAGATACGCAGTATTTT. Translated, it gives CASSLSQRTLGADTQYF. The V call is TRBV27, the J call TRBJ2-3; a possible D gene is TRBD2 (5 bases). The CDR3 has 17 amino acids. The ends were cut back, 0 bases at V and 4 bases at J, with 17 bases in the middle. Looked up from germline, CDR1 is MNHEY and CDR2 is SMNVEV (reference sequence).

A few counts support this clonotype. The chain carries TRBV10-3 and TRBJ2-3; possibly TRBD2 for D (7 bases). The CDR3 spans 16 residues. Germline V lookup: CDR1 ENHRY, CDR2 SYGVKD. Trimming pared 2 bases from V and 4 bases from J, leaving 16 bases between. The CDR3 reads CAISELGGAGPDTQYF. The DNA for the CDR3 is TGTGCCATCAGTGAGCTGGGGGGGGCGGGCCCAGATACGCAGTATTTT.

A few counts support this clonotype. The chain employs TRBV3-1 and TRBJ2-3, with 7 bases lining up with TRBD1. V shed 4 bases, J shed 2 bases, and the junction held 6 bases outside the gene matches. Looked up from germline, CDR1 is LGHDT and CDR2 is YNNKEL (reference sequence). The CDR3 is 15 residues long. This CDR3 is CASSRRDSPTDTQYF. For the CDR3, the DNA is TGTGCCAGCAGCCGACGGGACAGCCCCACAGATACGCAGTATTTT.

The chain employs TRBV7-9 and TRBJ2-3; D ambiguous. The CDR3 is made up of 13 amino acids. Germline CDR1 SEHNR, CDR2 FQNEAQ (reference sequence). Trimming removed 2 bases from V and 6 bases from J, with 9 bases in between. The CDR3 nucleotides read TGTGCCAGCAGCTTAACGGAATACGATACGCAGTATTTT. Protein: CASSLTEYDTQYF.

This clonotype was picked up a small number of times. The chain couples TRBV4-1 to TRBJ2-7; 7 positions agree with TRBD1. V was pared by 1 base and J by 2 bases, with 5 bases of the junction left unmatched. Per germline, CDR1 MGHRA and CDR2 YSYEKL. The CDR3 is 15 residues long. The CDR3 nucleotides read TGCGCCAGCAGCCAAGCCGGGACAGAGGCCTACGAGCAGTACTTC. Amino acid sequence: CASSQAGTEAYEQYF.

The rearrangement joins TRBV18 to TRBJ2-7, with D uncertain. Trimming shortened V by 1 base and J by 0 bases, and 10 bases separated the two germline ends. This CDR3 spans 15 amino acids. Germline CDR1 is KGHSH and CDR2 is LQKENI. The DNA of the CDR3 is TGTGCCAGCTCACCACGGGTTCTTAGCTCCTACGAGCAGTACTTC. Encoded protein: CASSPRVLSSYEQYF.

The chain combines TRBV12-3 or TRBV12-4 with TRBJ2-7; a possible D gene is TRBD1 (6 bases). This CDR3 is 15 amino acids long. V was trimmed by 5 bases and J by 6 bases, leaving 20 bases between them. The CDR3 is CASSKQGFGGLEQYF. The CDR3 coding sequence is TGTGCCAGCAGTAAACAGGGATTCGGTGGCCTCGAGCAGTACTTC.

This clonotype was counted a few times. The gene calls are TRBV7-2 and TRBJ1-2, with D perhaps matching TRBD1 (6 bases). This CDR3 contains 16 residues. The germline V and J ends were trimmed by 1 base and 0 bases, with 12 bases remaining between them. Per germline, CDR1 SGHTA and CDR2 FQGNSA. CDR3 sequence reads: CASSLDRAGANYGYTF. DNA of the CDR3: TGTGCCAGCAGCTTAGACAGGGCGGGAGCTAACTATGGCTACACCTTC.

This sequence joins TRBV6-2 or TRBV6-3 and TRBJ2-7; 8 bases are a match to TRBD2. CDR1 is MNHEY and CDR2 is SVGEGT in the germline V gene. The CDR3 loop spans 14 amino acids. J gave up 2 bases and V 5 bases, and 5 bases lay outside the gene matches. CDR3 amino acids: CASSPGLEAYEQYF. CDR3 in DNA: TGTGCCAGCAGTCCGGGACTAGAGGCCTACGAGCAGTACTTC.

This sequence joins TRBV6-5 and TRBJ2-1, with D perhaps matching TRBD2 (6 bases). V lost 2 bases and J lost 3, with 8 bases in between. The germline gives CDR1 MNHEY, CDR2 SVGAGI. The CDR3 runs 14 residues. DNA for the CDR3: TGTGCCAGCAGTTACCCGCGGGGCTACAATGAGCAGTTCTTC. Its protein product is CASSYPRGYNEQFF.